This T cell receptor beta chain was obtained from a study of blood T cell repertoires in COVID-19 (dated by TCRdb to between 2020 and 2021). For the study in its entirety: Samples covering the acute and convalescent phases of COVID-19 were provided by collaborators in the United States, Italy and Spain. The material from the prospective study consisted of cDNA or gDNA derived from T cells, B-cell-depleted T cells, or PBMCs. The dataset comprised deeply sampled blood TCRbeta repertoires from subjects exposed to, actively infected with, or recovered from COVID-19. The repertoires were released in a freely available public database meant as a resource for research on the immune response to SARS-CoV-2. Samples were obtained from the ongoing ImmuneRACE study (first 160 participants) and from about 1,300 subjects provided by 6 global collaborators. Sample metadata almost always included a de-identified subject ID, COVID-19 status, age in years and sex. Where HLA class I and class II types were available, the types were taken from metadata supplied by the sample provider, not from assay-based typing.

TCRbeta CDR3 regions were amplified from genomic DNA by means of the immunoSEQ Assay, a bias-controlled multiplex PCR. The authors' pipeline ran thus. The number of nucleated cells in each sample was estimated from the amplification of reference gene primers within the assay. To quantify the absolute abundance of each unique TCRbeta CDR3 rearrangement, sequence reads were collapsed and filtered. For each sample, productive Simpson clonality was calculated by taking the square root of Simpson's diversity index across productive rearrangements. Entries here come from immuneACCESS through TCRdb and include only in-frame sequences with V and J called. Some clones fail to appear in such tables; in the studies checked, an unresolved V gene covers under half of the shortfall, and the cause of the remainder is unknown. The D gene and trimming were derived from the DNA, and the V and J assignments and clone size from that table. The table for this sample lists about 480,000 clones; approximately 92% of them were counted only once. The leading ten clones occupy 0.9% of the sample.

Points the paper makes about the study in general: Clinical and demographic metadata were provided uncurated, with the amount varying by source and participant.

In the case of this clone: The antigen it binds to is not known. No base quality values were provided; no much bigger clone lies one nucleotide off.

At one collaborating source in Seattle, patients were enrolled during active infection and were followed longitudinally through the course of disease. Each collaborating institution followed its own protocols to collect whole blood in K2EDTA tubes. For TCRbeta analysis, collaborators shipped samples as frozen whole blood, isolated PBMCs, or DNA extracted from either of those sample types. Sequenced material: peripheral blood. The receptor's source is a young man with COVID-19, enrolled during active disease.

DNA sequence: TGTGCCTCCTGGGACAGGGTTACGTCTGGAAACACCATATATTTT. Its protein reads: CASWDRVTSGNTIYF. The chain joins TRBV30 to TRBJ1-3; 9 middle bases align to TRBD1. The CDR3, cysteine through phenylalanine, is 15 amino acids long. The DNA shown is the 45-base CDR3, in frame from base 1. The germline V gene (reference sequence) supplies CDR1 GTSNPN and CDR2 SVGIG. V loses 7 bases at its end and J loses 1 base; junction bases beyond the gene matches: 8.